These 8 T cell receptor beta chains were sequenced from one sample in a study of cytomegalovirus exposure and HLA in healthy donors. The PCR contained 60 Vbeta and 13 Jbeta primers. Clones were sequenced by immunoSEQ multiplex PCR, and TCRdb holds only the in-frame ones, with some missing. Of 35,000 to 55,000 clones listed, 51% are singletons. Sequencing used PBMCs. The source is a man in his sixties in good health and CMV-seronegative.

This clone is labeled medium-sized. CDR3 sequence reads: CASRRLAGVVDTQYF. The CDR3 nucleotides read TGTGCCAGCAGGCGACTAGCGGGAGTAGTAGATACGCAGTATTTT. This sequence joins TRBV6-1 and TRBJ2-3, with 12 bases identical to TRBD2. V gave up 6 bases and J gave up 5 bases; unmatched junction bases: 6. Germline V gives CDR1 MNHNS, CDR2 SASEGT. The CDR3 has 15 amino acids.

About this clone: A read error may produce the germline difference seen at one junction end. The rearrangement links TRBV5-6 to TRBJ2-7, with 14 bases fitting TRBD2. This CDR3 region has 16 residues. Germline loops: CDR1 SGHDT, CDR2 YYEEEE. The DNA of the CDR3 is TGTGCCAGCACCTTGGGACTAGCGGGAGCAATCTACGAGCAGTACTTC. Its protein is CASTLGLAGAIYEQYF.

This clone was observed once. This chain connects TRBV7-9 to TRBJ2-5, with D possibly TRBD2 on 5 matching bases. Trimming shortened V by 5 bases and J by 5 bases, and 6 bases separated the two germline ends. Germline CDR1 reads SEHNR; CDR2 reads FQNEAQ (reference sequence). The CDR3 contains 11 residues. This CDR3 is CASSRGETQYF. Here the CDR3 DNA reads TGTGCCAGCAGCCGAGGGGAGACCCAGTACTTC.

V usage is TRBV5-1 and J usage is TRBJ2-7, with 12 bases that match TRBD2. V shed 4 bases, J shed 6 bases, and the junction held 5 bases outside the gene matches. Germline assignment: CDR1 SGHRS and CDR2 YFSETQ. CDR3 length: 14 amino acids. The CDR3 DNA sequence: TGCGCCAGCAGCGTAGGACTAGCGGGGCCCGAGCAGTACTTC. Its protein product is CASSVGLAGPEQYF.

This clone appeared a few times. V usage is TRBV29-1 and J usage is TRBJ2-7; weak D call: TRBD2 (6 bases). Looked up from germline, CDR1 is SQVTM and CDR2 is ANQGSEA. This CDR3 comprises 14 residues. The V gene lost 2 bases and the J gene lost 3 bases, with 14 bases spanning the gap. The CDR3 sequence: CSVEYRGGGYEQYF. The DNA for the CDR3 is TGCAGCGTTGAATATCGGGGAGGCGGCTACGAGCAGTACTTC.

J is TRBJ2-4 and V is TRBV19, with D unresolved. Germline V lookup: CDR1 LNHDA, CDR2 SQIVND (reference sequence). The CDR3 runs to 12 residues. Deletions cut 2 bases from V and 5 bases from J, with 4 bases between. CDR3 residues: CASSIQENIQYF. In nucleotides, the CDR3 is TGTGCCAGTAGTATACAGGAAAACATTCAGTACTTC.

The rearrangement uses TRBV13 and TRBJ1-4; TRBD1 matches at 7 bases. Trimming took 5 bases from V and 4 from J; bases not matched to a gene: 10. CDR1 is PRHDT, CDR2 FYEKMQ, per germline (reference sequence). CDR3 size: 16 residues. The CDR3 sequence: CASSPTGEHGNEKLFF. In DNA, the CDR3 is TGTGCCAGCAGCCCCACAGGGGAACATGGTAATGAAAAACTGTTTTTT. The variable domain in full, completed from reference TRBV13 and TRBJ1-4, reads AAGVIQSPRHLIKEKRETATLKCYPIPRHDTVYWYQQGPGQDPQFLISFYEKMQSDKGSIPDRFSAQQFSDYHSELNMSSLELGDSALYFCASSPTGEHGNEKLFFGSGTQLSVL.

The CDR3 sequence is CASSLSPSGQETQYF. The CDR3 DNA sequence: TGTGCCAGCAGCTTGAGTCCTAGCGGCCAAGAGACCCAGTACTTC. V gene TRBV5-6 combines with J gene TRBJ2-5; 7 nucleotides match TRBD2. The CDR3 loop spans 15 amino acids. The trim removed 1 base at V and 1 base at J, leaving 4 bases unmatched. CDR1 is SGHDT and CDR2 is YYEEEE in the germline V gene.